A single sample is the source of the 3 T cell receptor beta chains below, sequenced in a study of Ad26.COV2.S vaccination and SARS-CoV-2 variants. Treatment in this sample: 19 received Ad26.COV2.S at low or high dose, single or two shots; a few received placebo; per-sample allocation not given. It was on day 63 after the first vaccine or placebo injection that samples were taken. Sequencing used immunoSEQ multiplex PCR; TCRdb keeps in-frame clones, though not all of them. Of approximately 240,000 clones in the sample, roughly 90% were seen once. The sequences come from peripheral blood, collected in a trial of Ad26.COV2.S vaccine versus placebo. Receptors were obtained from a person between 18 and 65 years old who received the Ad26.COV2.S COVID-19 vaccine or a placebo.

The chain combines TRBV6-6 with TRBJ2-5; 8 nucleotides line up with TRBD1. J was trimmed by 7 bases and V by 5 bases; bases with no gene match: 6. The V gene's germline CDR1 is MNHNY and CDR2 SVGAGI (reference sequence). This CDR3 region has 13 residues. CDR3: CASSQGQVVTQYF. In DNA form, the CDR3 reads TGTGCCAGCAGTCAGGGACAGGTTGTGACCCAGTACTTC.

The gene calls are TRBV6-5 and TRBJ1-2; possibly TRBD1 for D (5 bases). This CDR3 region has 15 residues. Germline V gives CDR1 MNHEY, CDR2 SVGAGI. Trimming cost V 4 bases and J 8 bases, with 20 bases left between them. Written as DNA, the CDR3 is TGTGCCAGCAGTTCTCGGGACTTGCTCTTTAAGGGCTACACCTTC. Its translation: CASSSRDLLFKGYTF.

The chain employs TRBV6-5 and TRBJ2-1; D uncertain. Germline V CDR1 and CDR2: MNHEY, SVGAGI. The CDR3 sequence is 13 residues long. V was pared by 6 bases and J by 8 bases, with 14 bases between. For the CDR3, the DNA is TGTGCCAGCAGAAACACGGACCTCTATGAGCAGTTCTTC. Translated: CASRNTDLYEQFF.